The source of this TCR beta chain is a study of blood T cell repertoires in COVID-19. Trimming removed 1 base from V and 2 bases from J; junction bases left unmatched: 3. The germline V gene has CDR1 LGHNA and CDR2 YNFKEQ. CDR3 length: 18 amino acids. TCRdb's copy holds only in-frame clones and misses some; the assay was immunoSEQ multiplex PCR. The sample carries more than 95,000 clones, about 82% recorded once. Sequencing was carried out using peripheral blood. The clonotype originates from a woman aged 55-70 years in a cohort sampled during active or convalescent COVID-19. The rearrangement links TRBV4-2 to TRBJ2-1; TRBD2 matches 15 bases. Here the CDR3 reads CASSQGGLAGGAYNEQFF. The CDR3 nucleotides are TGTGCCAGCAGCCAAGGGGGACTAGCGGGAGGTGCCTACAATGAGCAGTTCTTC.